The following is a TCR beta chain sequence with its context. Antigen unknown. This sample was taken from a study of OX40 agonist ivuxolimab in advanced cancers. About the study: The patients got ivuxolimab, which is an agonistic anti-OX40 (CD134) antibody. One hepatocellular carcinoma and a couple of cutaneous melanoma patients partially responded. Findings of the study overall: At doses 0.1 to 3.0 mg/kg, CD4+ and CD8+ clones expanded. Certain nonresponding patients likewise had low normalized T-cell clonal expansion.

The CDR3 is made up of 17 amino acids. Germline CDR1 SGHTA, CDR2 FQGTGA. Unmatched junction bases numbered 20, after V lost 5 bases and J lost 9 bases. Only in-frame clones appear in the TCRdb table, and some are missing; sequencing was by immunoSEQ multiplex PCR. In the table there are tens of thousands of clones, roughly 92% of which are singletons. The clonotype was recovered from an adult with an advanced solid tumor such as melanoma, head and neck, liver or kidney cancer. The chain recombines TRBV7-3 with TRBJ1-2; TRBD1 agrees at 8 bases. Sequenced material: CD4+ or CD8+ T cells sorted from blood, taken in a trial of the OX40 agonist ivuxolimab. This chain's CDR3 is CASSPKSRTGRDGCYTF. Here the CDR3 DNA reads TGTGCCAGCAGCCCCAAATCCCGGACAGGGCGAGACGGGTGCTACACCTTC.